This is a list of T cell receptor beta chains from one sample in a study of T cells after yellow fever vaccination. Using its own MiXCR run on the 5' RACE reads, TCRdb lists one record per CDR3 protein. The sample contains 300,000 to 400,000 distinct CDR3 sequences, 8.5% to 9% of which appear only once. The input for sequencing was PBMCs, taken on the day of the first yellow fever vaccination. These receptors all come from a man aged 18 to 29 who received the YFV17D yellow fever vaccine. CDR3s include the opening cysteine and the closing phenylalanine or tryptophan. The D gene is left open where the match is weak. Clone size, where shown, is once, few, many, or a class for clones that have expanded.

d_call,clone_size,v_call,j_call,cdr3_nt,cdr3_aa
TRBD1,-,TRBV6-5,TRBJ2-3,TGTGCCAGCAGTTTTCGGACAGGGGTGACAGATACGCAGTATTTT,CASSFRTGVTDTQYF
-,few,TRBV6-1,TRBJ1-5,TGTGCCAGCGCCGGGGACTCTCTTAGCAATCAGCCCCAGCATTTT,CASAGDSLSNQPQHF
-,few,TRBV29-1,TRBJ2-7,TGCAGCGTTGAAAGCAGGGACTACGAGCAGTACTTC,CSVESRDYEQYF
-,many,TRBV5-6,TRBJ2-3,TGTGCCAGCAGCTCCTCCCCTCCAGATACGCAGTATTTT,CASSSSPPDTQYF
TRBD1,many,TRBV7-3,TRBJ2-3,TGTGCCAGCATCCTCCGGGACAGGGGCACAGATACGCAGTATTTT,CASILRDRGTDTQYF
TRBD1,-,TRBV5-5,TRBJ1-5,TGTGCCAGCAGCTTGGTTTCGACAGGGGTAAATCAGCCCCAGCATTTT,CASSLVSTGVNQPQHF
TRBD2,few,TRBV6-5,TRBJ2-3,TGTGCCAGCAGTTCCCTGCTGATAGCGGGGGGGGCAGATACGCAGTATTTT,CASSSLLIAGGADTQYF
-,-,TRBV12-3/TRBV12-4,TRBJ2-3,TGTGCCAGCCGAACGGGCGAGTCGCGCACAGATACGCAGTATTTT,CASRTGESRTDTQYF
-,many,TRBV7-7,TRBJ2-1,TGTGCCAGCAGTTTAGGGACTGACAATGAGCAGTTCTTC,CASSLGTDNEQFF
-,-,TRBV4-3,TRBJ2-1,TGCGCCAGCAGCCAGCGTGCGAGCTCCTACAATGAGCAGTTCTTC,CASSQRASSYNEQFF
TRBD1,many,TRBV6-2/TRBV6-3,TRBJ2-1,TGTGCCAGCAGTTCGGGACAGGCCCCTGACAATGAGCAGTTCTTC,CASSSGQAPDNEQFF
-,many,TRBV6-2/TRBV6-3,TRBJ1-5,TGTGCCAGCAGCCGAAATCGGGGGCTAAAAGGCCAGCCCCAGCATTTT,CASSRNRGLKGQPQHF
-,-,TRBV6-1,TRBJ2-5,TGTGCCAGCAGTGAATCGGGCCGCCGCGGCCAAGAGACCCAGTACTTC,CASSESGRRGQETQYF
-,-,TRBV5-1,TRBJ2-4,TGCGCCAGCAGCGGGACACCGGGGTTAGCCAAAAACATTCAGTACTTC,CASSGTPGLAKNIQYF
TRBD2,-,TRBV20-1,TRBJ2-3,TGCAGTGCACCGGCGGGAGCGGGGGGGCTTAAGGTTATGGGAGATACGCAGTATTTT,CSAPAGAGGLKVMGDTQYF
-,many,TRBV5-1,TRBJ1-4,TGCGCCAGCAGCTTGGCCATGGGGACTGAGGGTGAAAAACTGTTTTTT,CASSLAMGTEGEKLFF
-,many,TRBV15,TRBJ1-5,TGTGCCACCAGCAGAGATCGAGCCTATAGCAATCAGCCCCAGCATTTT,CATSRDRAYSNQPQHF
-,many,TRBV12-3/TRBV12-4,TRBJ2-5,TGTGCCAGCAGTTTTTGGGACCGCGGGCTGGAGACCCAGTACTTC,CASSFWDRGLETQYF
-,many,TRBV7-9,TRBJ2-3,TGTGCCAGCAGCCTACCGGGGGGCCGTGTAGATACGCAGTATTTT,CASSLPGGRVDTQYF
-,many,TRBV9,TRBJ1-2,TGTGCCAGCAGCGTAGGGGTAGATGCCGCGAGCTACACCTTC,CASSVGVDAASYTF
TRBD2,few,TRBV7-2,TRBJ2-3,TGTGCCAGCAGCGGTCGCGGGGGGGGAGATACGCAGTATTTT,CASSGRGGGDTQYF
-,few,TRBV6-6,TRBJ2-1,TGTGCCAGCAGTGACGGGGCCGAGGGGCAGTTCTTC,CASSDGAEGQFF
TRBD1,few,TRBV28,TRBJ1-1,TGTGCCAGCAGTCTTTCTGACAGGGATGGTGAAGCTTTCTTT,CASSLSDRDGEAFF
-,-,TRBV18,TRBJ1-1,TGTGCCAGCTCACTGACGCAGGGTACTGAAGCTTTCTTT,CASSLTQGTEAFF
-,many,TRBV5-1,TRBJ2-1,TGCGCCAGCAGCATTGGGGGGCCTTACAATGAGCAGTTCTTC,CASSIGGPYNEQFF
-,few,TRBV9,TRBJ1-3,TGTGCCAGCAGCGAGGCGCCAGGGCGGTCCTCTGGAAACACCATATATTTT,CASSEAPGRSSGNTIYF
-,few,TRBV6-5,TRBJ1-2,TGTGCCAGCAGTTACGGGCAGTTCGACGGCTACACCTTC,CASSYGQFDGYTF
-,-,TRBV9,TRBJ2-3,TGTGCCAGCAGCGTAGGGAGCGGGAGCACAGATACGCAGTATTTT,CASSVGSGSTDTQYF
TRBD1,-,TRBV4-2,TRBJ2-1,TGTGCCAGCAGCCAAGACCCCCCTGACAGGGCCTACAATGAGCAGTTCTTC,CASSQDPPDRAYNEQFF
-,many,TRBV15,TRBJ2-3,TGTGCCACCAGCACCCTCTGGAGCCTGAGCACAGATACGCAGTATTTT,CATSTLWSLSTDTQYF
TRBD1,once,TRBV11-2,TRBJ1-6,TGTGCCAGCAGCTCAGTCCCGGGACAGAGCGCCCTCCACTTT,CASSSVPGQSALHF
-,-,TRBV7-2,TRBJ2-2,TGTGCCAGCAGCTCGCGGGACGCCCTCCAAGGCGGGGAGCTGTTTTTT,CASSSRDALQGGELFF
-,few,TRBV11-2,TRBJ2-3,TGTGCCAGCAGCTTAGATGGCGACGGAAGCACAGATACGCAGTATTTT,CASSLDGDGSTDTQYF
TRBD1,few,TRBV4-1,TRBJ1-1,TGCGCCAGCAGCGGGACAGGGGGCGCCGGGAGTGAAGCTTTCTTT,CASSGTGGAGSEAFF
-,few,TRBV10-3,TRBJ1-2,TGTGCCATCAGTGAAGGGCCCGAAGGCTATGGCTACACCTTC,CAISEGPEGYGYTF
-,once,TRBV7-9,TRBJ2-3,TGTGCCAGCAGCTTAGGACAGAGCAGCACAGATACGCAGTATTTT,CASSLGQSSTDTQYF
-,-,TRBV19,TRBJ2-2,TGTGCCAGTAGTATGACCCGGGGGGCCTTGACCGGGGAGCTGTTTTTT,CASSMTRGALTGELFF
TRBD1,-,TRBV7-9,TRBJ2-5,TGTGCCTATCGAACGGGACAGGGGGCGCAGGGGACCCAGTACTTC,CAYRTGQGAQGTQYF
-,few,TRBV5-6,TRBJ2-3,TGTGCCAGCAGCTTTCAGTCTACCCCAGATACGCAGTATTTT,CASSFQSTPDTQYF
-,-,TRBV20-1,TRBJ1-1,TGCAGTGCACCCTCTCTAGCCTCAGTGAACACTGAAGCTTTCTTT,CSAPSLASVNTEAFF
-,-,TRBV29-1,TRBJ2-2,TGCAGCGTTCTTGGGGGCGACACCGGGGAGCTGTTTTTT,CSVLGGDTGELFF
TRBD1,many,TRBV5-1,TRBJ2-7,TGCGCCAGCCGGTCGGCAGGGGGCACCGAGCAGTACTTC,CASRSAGGTEQYF
TRBD2,-,TRBV20-1,TRBJ2-3,TGCAGTGCTCCAGACCCACTAGCGGGGGCGGGGGATACGCAGTATTTT,CSAPDPLAGAGDTQYF
-,many,TRBV5-1,TRBJ2-2,TGCGCCAGCAGCGGATCGGTCACCGGGGAGCTGTTTTTT,CASSGSVTGELFF
TRBD2,few,TRBV5-1,TRBJ2-7,TGCGCCAGCAGCTTTAGCAGCGGGGGGCCTTACGAGCAGTACTTC,CASSFSSGGPYEQYF
TRBD2,few,TRBV11-3,TRBJ2-3,TGTGCCAGCAGCGCAAGACTAGCGGGGGGGGGCACAGATACGCAGTATTTT,CASSARLAGGGTDTQYF
-,many,TRBV20-1,TRBJ2-3,TGCAGTGCTACGTCGGGGGCGGAGGCCACAGATACGCAGTATTTT,CSATSGAEATDTQYF
-,-,TRBV6-6,TRBJ2-7,TGTGCCAGCAGTGCCGAATCCTACGAGCAGTACTTC,CASSAESYEQYF
TRBD1,-,TRBV7-9,TRBJ1-2,TGTGCCAGCAGCACGACACAGGGGGCCTATGGCTACACCTTC,CASSTTQGAYGYTF
TRBD2,-,TRBV7-2,TRBJ2-3,TGTGCCAGCAGCCCCCAGCGGGGGGCAACAGATACGCAGTATTTT,CASSPQRGATDTQYF
-,-,TRBV5-1,TRBJ2-2,TGCGCCAGCAGCTGGAGGGGACTGACTTCGAACACCGGGGAGCTGTTTTTT,CASSWRGLTSNTGELFF
TRBD1,-,TRBV6-1,TRBJ2-5,TGTGCCAGCAGTAAGACAGGGGGCGAGGAGACCCAGTACTTC,CASSKTGGEETQYF
-,many,TRBV4-2,TRBJ1-2,TGTGCCAGCAGCCAAGAGTTGATGGGCTCGGGAGGCTATGGCTACACCTTC,CASSQELMGSGGYGYTF
-,few,TRBV5-1,TRBJ1-2,TGCGCCAGCAGCTTGGAACGGGATAACTATGGCTACACCTTC,CASSLERDNYGYTF
TRBD1,-,TRBV7-8,TRBJ2-7,TGTGCCAGCAGCTTCCTGGACAGGGTCGACGAGCAGTACTTC,CASSFLDRVDEQYF
-,many,TRBV7-9,TRBJ2-1,TGTGCCAGCAGCGGTAGGGAGCAGTTCTTC,CASSGREQFF
-,few,TRBV19,TRBJ1-1,TGTGCCAGTAGTATCCCCAGGGGAAAAGCTTTCTTT,CASSIPRGKAFF